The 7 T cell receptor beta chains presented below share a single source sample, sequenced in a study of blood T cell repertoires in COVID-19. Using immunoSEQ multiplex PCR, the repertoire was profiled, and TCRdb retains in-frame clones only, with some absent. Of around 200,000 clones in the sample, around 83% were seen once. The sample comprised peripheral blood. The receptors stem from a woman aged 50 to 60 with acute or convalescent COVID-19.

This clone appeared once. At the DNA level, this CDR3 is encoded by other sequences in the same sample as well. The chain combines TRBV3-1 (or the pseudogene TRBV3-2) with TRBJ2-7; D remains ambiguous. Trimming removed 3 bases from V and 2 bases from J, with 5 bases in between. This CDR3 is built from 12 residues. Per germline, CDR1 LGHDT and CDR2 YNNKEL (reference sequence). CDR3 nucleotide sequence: TGTGCCAGCAGCCAGGGCCCCTACGAGCAGTACTTC. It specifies CASSQGPYEQYF.

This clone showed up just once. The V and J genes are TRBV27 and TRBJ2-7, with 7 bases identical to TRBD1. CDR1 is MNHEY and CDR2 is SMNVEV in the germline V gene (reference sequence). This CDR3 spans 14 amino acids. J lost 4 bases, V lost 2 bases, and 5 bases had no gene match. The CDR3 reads CASSLGAGGYEQYF. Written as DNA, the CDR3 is TGTGCCAGCAGTTTAGGGGCAGGGGGATACGAGCAGTACTTC.

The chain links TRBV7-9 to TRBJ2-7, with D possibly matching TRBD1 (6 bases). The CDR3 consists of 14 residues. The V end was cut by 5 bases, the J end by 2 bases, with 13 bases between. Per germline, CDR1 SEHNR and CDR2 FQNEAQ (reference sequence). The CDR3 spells CASSKGEGTYEQYF. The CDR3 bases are TGTGCCAGCAGCAAGGGGGAAGGGACCTACGAGCAGTACTTC.

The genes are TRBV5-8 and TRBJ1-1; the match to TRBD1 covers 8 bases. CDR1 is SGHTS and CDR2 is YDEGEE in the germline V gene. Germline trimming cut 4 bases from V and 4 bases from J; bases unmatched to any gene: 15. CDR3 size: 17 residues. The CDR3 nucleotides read TGTGCCAGCAGCCGGAGGACAGGGCAAGCGCGGACCACTGAAGCTTTCTTT. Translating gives CASSRRTGQARTTEAFF.

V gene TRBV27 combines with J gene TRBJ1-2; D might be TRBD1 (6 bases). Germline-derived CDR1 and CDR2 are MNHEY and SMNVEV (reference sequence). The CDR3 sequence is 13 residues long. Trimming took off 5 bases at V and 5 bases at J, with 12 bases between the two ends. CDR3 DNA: TGTGCCAGCAGTCCACAGGGTTGGTATGGCTACACCTTC. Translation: CASSPQGWYGYTF.

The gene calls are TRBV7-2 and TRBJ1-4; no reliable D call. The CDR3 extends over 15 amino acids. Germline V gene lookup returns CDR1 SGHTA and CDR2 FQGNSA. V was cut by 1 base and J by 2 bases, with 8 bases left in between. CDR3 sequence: CASSLVRRTNEKLFF. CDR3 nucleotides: TGTGCCAGCAGCTTAGTTCGGAGGACTAATGAAAAACTGTTTTTT.

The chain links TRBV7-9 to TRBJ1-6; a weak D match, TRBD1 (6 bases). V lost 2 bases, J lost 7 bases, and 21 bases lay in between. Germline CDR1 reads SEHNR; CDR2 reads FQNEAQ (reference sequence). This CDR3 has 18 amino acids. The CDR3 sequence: CASSLKATTGTSNSPLHF. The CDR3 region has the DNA TGTGCCAGCAGCTTAAAGGCAACCACCGGGACATCGAATTCACCCCTCCACTTT.